This T cell receptor (beta chain) comes out of a study of shared T cell receptors in the human thymus. The protocol was immunoSEQ multiplex PCR, while the TCRdb copy is restricted to in-frame clones and leaves out a portion. The sample shows 700,000 or so clones, approximately 83% of them seen only once. Trimming at V came to 2 bases and at J to 2 bases, leaving 14 bases not matched to a gene. Germline V CDR1 and CDR2: LGHNA, YSLEER. The CDR3 spans 18 residues. The same specimen was also included in a second study, on human thymus T cells.

The clonotype was recovered from a girl less than two years old with a congenital heart defect. This chain links TRBV4-3 with TRBJ2-5; 7 bases align to TRBD1. Sequencing was done on a sample of thymocytes. The CDR3 is CASSQKTQQGPRQETQYF. CDR3 DNA: TGCGCCAGCAGCCAAAAGACACAACAGGGGCCCAGACAAGAGACCCAGTACTTC.